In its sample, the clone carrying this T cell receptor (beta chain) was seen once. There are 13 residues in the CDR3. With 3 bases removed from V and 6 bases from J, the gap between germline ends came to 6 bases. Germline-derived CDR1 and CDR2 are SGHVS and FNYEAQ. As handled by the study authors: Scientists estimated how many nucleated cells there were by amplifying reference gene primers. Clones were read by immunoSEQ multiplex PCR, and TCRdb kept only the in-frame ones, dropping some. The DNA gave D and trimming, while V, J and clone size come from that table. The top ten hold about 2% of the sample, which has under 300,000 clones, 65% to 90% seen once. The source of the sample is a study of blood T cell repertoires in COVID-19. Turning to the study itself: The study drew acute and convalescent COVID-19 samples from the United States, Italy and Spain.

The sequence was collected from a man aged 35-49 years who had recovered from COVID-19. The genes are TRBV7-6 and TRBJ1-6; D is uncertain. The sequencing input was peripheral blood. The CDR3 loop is CASSLGSNSPLHF. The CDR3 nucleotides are TGTGCCAGCAGCTTGGGCAGTAATTCACCCCTCCACTTT.